A selection of T cell receptor beta chains follows, all from one sample in a study of PD-L1 blockade in urothelial cancer. Some clones are missing from TCRdb's copy, which holds only in-frame ones; the method was immunoSEQ multiplex PCR. Altogether around 80,000 clones are present, roughly 87% being singletons, with the ten largest covering roughly 5.2%. Here the sequenced sample was PBMCs, taken around atezolizumab (anti-PD-L1) treatment. The receptors were gathered from a woman aged 70-85 years with urothelial cancer. Each CDR3 is given with its conserved first and last residue. A D gene is named only where the DNA matches it firmly. A row's size may be missing; if present it is once, few, many or a size class.

v_gene	d_gene	j_gene	abundance	len	CDR3aa	CDR3nt
TRBV28	TRBD1	TRBJ2-2	few	15	CASSHYRGLIGELFF	TGTGCCAGCAGTCACTACAGGGGGCTAATCGGGGAGCTGTTTTTT
TRBV5-1	TRBD1	TRBJ2-7	few	15	CASSLGQGSSYEQYF	TGCGCCAGCAGCTTGGGACAGGGGAGTTCCTACGAGCAGTACTTC
TRBV18	-	TRBJ1-6	-	16	CASSPLEGAENSPLHF	TGTGCCAGCTCTCCGTTGGAGGGAGCGGAAAATTCACCCCTCCACTTT
TRBV15	TRBD2	TRBJ2-1	-	15	CATSRRTSGVDEQFF	TGTGCCACCAGCAGGCGAACTAGCGGAGTCGATGAGCAGTTCTTC
TRBV10-3	-	TRBJ1-5	-	13	CAISGLPNQPQHF	TGTGCCATCAGTGGGCTGCCAAATCAGCCCCAGCATTTT
TRBV5-5	-	TRBJ2-7	-	16	CASSEFTGTWAYEQYF	TGTGCCAGCAGCGAATTTACCGGGACATGGGCTTACGAGCAGTACTTC
TRBV20-1	TRBD1	TRBJ1-2	-	11	CSDGTGYGYTF	TGCAGTGACGGGACAGGGTATGGCTACACCTTC
TRBV5-1	TRBD1	TRBJ2-7	-	14	CASSATGTGYEQYF	TGCGCCAGCAGCGCGACCGGGACAGGCTACGAGCAGTACTTC
TRBV29-1	TRBD2	TRBJ2-3	-	24	CSASGQGATGLAGGIGLWTDTQYF	TGCAGCGCGTCCGGACAGGGGGCAACAGGACTAGCGGGAGGTATCGGGTTATGGACAGATACGCAGTATTTT
TRBV10-3	TRBD1	TRBJ1-1	once	14	CAIRAGGRGTEAFF	TGTGCCATCAGGGCAGGGGGTCGTGGGACTGAAGCTTTCTTT
TRBV11-2	TRBD2	TRBJ2-3	-	17	CASSLGGSSGSTDTQYF	TGTGCCAGCAGCTTAGGAGGTTCTAGCGGGAGCACAGATACGCAGTATTTT
TRBV27	-	TRBJ2-2	-	18	CASSLMGRQGGNTGELFF	TGTGCCAGCAGTTTAATGGGTCGGCAGGGGGGGAACACCGGGGAGCTGTTTTTT
TRBV2	-	TRBJ2-7	-	17	CASVPRNQARRSYEQYF	TGTGCCAGCGTCCCCAGAAACCAAGCGAGGCGCTCCTACGAGCAGTACTTC
TRBV7-2	-	TRBJ2-7	-	16	CASSSVAHDSPSEQYF	TGTGCCAGCAGCTCGGTCGCTCATGACTCCCCATCCGAGCAGTACTTC
TRBV5-6	-	TRBJ1-1	-	14	CASSWGTIGTEAFF	TGTGCCAGCAGCTGGGGGACAATAGGGACTGAAGCTTTCTTT
TRBV19	-	TRBJ1-4	-	13	CASSMDRREKLFF	TGTGCCAGTAGCATGGACCGGAGGGAAAAACTGTTTTTT
TRBV18	TRBD1	TRBJ2-2	-	14	CATKGQGNTGELFF	TGTGCCACGAAGGGACAGGGGAACACCGGGGAGCTGTTTTTT
TRBV7-9	-	TRBJ2-5	-	12	CASSPFQETQYF	TGTGCCAGCAGCCCATTCCAAGAGACCCAGTACTTC
TRBV6-4	TRBD1	TRBJ1-2	-	15	CASSRNPGQDYGYTF	TGTGCCAGCAGTCGGAATCCGGGACAGGACTATGGCTACACCTTC
TRBV4-1	-	TRBJ1-4	-	12	CASSPSGSKLFF	TGCGCCAGCAGCCCATCGGGATCAAAACTGTTTTTT
TRBV7-7	TRBD1	TRBJ2-7	-	12	CASSSSGGEQYF	TGTGCCAGCAGCTCCTCAGGGGGAGAGCAGTACTTC
TRBV18	-	TRBJ1-6	few	15	CASSPATVGNSPLHF	TGTGCCAGCTCACCTGCGACAGTTGGCAATTCACCCCTCCACTTT
TRBV6-1	TRBD1	TRBJ1-2	-	14	CASRSGQANYGYTF	TGTGCCAGCAGGAGTGGACAGGCCAACTATGGCTACACCTTC
TRBV11-2	-	TRBJ2-7	-	13	CASSLARTYEQYF	TGTGCCAGCAGCTTAGCCAGAACCTACGAGCAGTACTTC
TRBV5-6	TRBD1	TRBJ2-1	-	15	CASSSGTGIGNEQFF	TGTGCCAGCAGCTCTGGGACAGGGATTGGCAATGAGCAGTTCTTC
TRBV6-6	-	TRBJ2-7	-	12	CASSYLYYEQYF	TGTGCCAGCAGTTACCTGTACTACGAGCAGTACTTC
TRBV5-1	TRBD2	TRBJ2-3	-	15	CASSPGTSGTDTQYF	TGCGCCAGCAGCCCCGGGACTAGCGGCACAGATACGCAGTATTTT
TRBV2	TRBD1	TRBJ1-5	-	17	CASSEEAADRPNQPQHF	TGTGCCAGCAGTGAAGAAGCAGCGGACAGGCCCAATCAGCCCCAGCATTTT
TRBV29-1	-	TRBJ2-1	-	15	CSARDQPLSYNEQFF	TGCAGCGCTAGAGACCAGCCCCTTTCCTACAATGAGCAGTTCTTC
TRBV10-1	TRBD1	TRBJ1-6	-	22	CASSSVKVGTGAVETYNSPLHF	TGCGCCAGCAGTTCAGTGAAGGTTGGGACAGGGGCCGTAGAGACCTATAATTCACCCCTCCACTTT
TRBV7-9	-	TRBJ2-4	-	15	CASSTELGAKNIQYF	TGTGCCAGCAGCACAGAGTTGGGAGCCAAAAACATTCAGTACTTC
TRBV9	-	TRBJ2-3	-	16	CASSAHQAEPTDTQYF	TGTGCCAGCAGCGCCCACCAGGCCGAGCCCACAGATACGCAGTATTTT
TRBV7-2	-	TRBJ1-2	few	13	CASSLGREDGYTF	TGTGCCAGCAGCTTAGGCAGGGAGGATGGCTACACCTTC
TRBV7-3	TRBD1	TRBJ2-7	-	16	CASSQLPGQGTDEQYF	TGTGCCAGCAGCCAACTTCCGGGACAGGGTACCGACGAGCAGTACTTC
TRBV5-6	TRBD2	TRBJ2-5	-	14	CASSKTSVQETQYF	TGTGCCAGCAGCAAGACTAGCGTGCAAGAGACCCAGTACTTC
TRBV2	-	TRBJ1-2	few	15	CASSWGRLEGYGYTF	TGTGCCAGCAGTTGGGGTAGACTCGAGGGCTATGGCTACACCTTC
TRBV5-1	TRBD1	TRBJ1-2	-	13	CASSLPTGVGYTF	TGCGCCAGCAGCTTACCGACAGGGGTTGGCTACACCTTC
TRBV10-3	TRBD1	TRBJ1-2	-	18	CAISPDGTGGDLLGGYTF	TGTGCCATCAGTCCCGACGGGACAGGGGGAGATCTGCTCGGGGGCTACACCTTC
TRBV19	-	TRBJ2-2	-	14	CASKWVGDTGELFF	TGTGCCAGCAAGTGGGTGGGAGACACCGGGGAGCTGTTTTTT
TRBV5-1	-	TRBJ2-7	-	13	CASSFPSGYEQYF	TGCGCCAGCAGCTTTCCTTCCGGCTACGAGCAGTACTTC
TRBV18	-	TRBJ2-7	-	16	CASSGFQGRAFYEQYF	TGTGCCAGCTCAGGGTTCCAGGGCCGCGCTTTCTACGAGCAGTACTTC
TRBV7-9	TRBD1	TRBJ1-1	-	17	CASRLWAGGPRDAEAFF	TGTGCCAGCAGACTCTGGGCAGGGGGCCCAAGGGACGCTGAAGCTTTCTTT
TRBV11-2	-	TRBJ1-6	-	15	CASSTGGGRNSPLHF	TGTGCCAGCAGCACTGGGGGGGGGCGCAATTCACCCCTCCACTTT
TRBV5-1	-	TRBJ1-2	-	13	CASSPQIGDGYTF	TGCGCCAGCAGCCCTCAGATCGGGGATGGCTACACCTTC
TRBV25-1	-	TRBJ1-4	-	14	CASSIQGMDEKLFF	TGTGCCAGCAGTATACAGGGAATGGATGAAAAACTGTTTTTT
TRBV29-1	-	TRBJ2-1	-	14	CSVAPQGVYNEQFF	TGCAGCGTCGCCCCACAGGGAGTCTACAATGAGCAGTTCTTC
TRBV5-1	TRBD1	TRBJ2-1	-	14	CASSPTGVYNEQFF	TGCGCCAGCAGCCCCACAGGGGTATACAATGAGCAGTTCTTC
TRBV11-2	-	TRBJ1-6	-	13	CASSPNYNSPLHF	TGTGCCAGCAGCCCAAACTATAATTCACCCCTCCACTTT
TRBV11-3	TRBD1	TRBJ1-1	-	15	CASSWGQGGDTEAFF	TGTGCCAGCAGCTGGGGACAGGGGGGGGACACTGAAGCTTTCTTT
TRBV6-5	-	TRBJ1-4	-	15	CASSRTGFFGEKLFF	TGTGCCAGCAGTAGAACAGGGTTCTTTGGTGAAAAACTGTTTTTT
TRBV7-9	TRBD2	TRBJ2-3	-	14	CASSPLAAQGTQYF	TGTGCCAGCAGCCCACTAGCGGCGCAGGGTACGCAGTATTTT
TRBV14	-	TRBJ1-1	few	13	CASSLTRGTEAFF	TGTGCCAGCAGTCTAACCCGGGGCACTGAAGCTTTCTTT
TRBV7-9	TRBD2	TRBJ2-1	many	16	CASSPDSGSSHNEQFF	TGTGCCAGCAGCCCAGATAGCGGGAGCTCCCACAATGAGCAGTTCTTC
TRBV28	-	TRBJ1-2	-	10	CATRSYGYTF	TGTGCCACACGGAGCTATGGCTACACCTTC
TRBV5-5	-	TRBJ1-2	few	15	CASSPSPGRVYGYTF	TGTGCCAGCAGCCCCTCCCCCGGCAGGGTCTATGGCTACACCTTC
TRBV18	-	TRBJ1-2	-	14	CASSLGGANYGYTF	TGTGCCAGCTCATTGGGAGGGGCTAACTATGGCTACACCTTC